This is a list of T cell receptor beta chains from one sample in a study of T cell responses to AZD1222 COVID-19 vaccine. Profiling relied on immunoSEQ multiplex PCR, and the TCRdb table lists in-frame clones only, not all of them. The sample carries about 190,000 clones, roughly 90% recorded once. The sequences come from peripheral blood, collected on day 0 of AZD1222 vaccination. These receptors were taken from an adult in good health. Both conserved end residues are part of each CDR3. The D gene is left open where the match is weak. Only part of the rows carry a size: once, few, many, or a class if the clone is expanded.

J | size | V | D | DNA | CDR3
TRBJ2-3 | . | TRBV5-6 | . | TGTGCCAGCAGTCTCAGCGCAGATACGCAGTATTTT | CASSLSADTQYF
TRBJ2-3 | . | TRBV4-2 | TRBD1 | TGTGCCAGCAGCCAAGTATCTGGGACAGGGGGGGGAGATACGCAGTATTTT | CASSQVSGTGGGDTQYF
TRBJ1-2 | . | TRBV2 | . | TGTGCCAGCAGTTTCGATGACAGACCCGAGAGCTACACCTTC | CASSFDDRPESYTF
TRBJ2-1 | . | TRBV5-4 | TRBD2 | TGTGCCAGCAGCTCCCCCCAGCTACTAGCGGGAACTCGGAATGAGCAGTTCTTC | CASSSPQLLAGTRNEQFF
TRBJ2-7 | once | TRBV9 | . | TGTGCCAGCAGCCCTGGAGGGGGCGAGCAGTACTTC | CASSPGGGEQYF
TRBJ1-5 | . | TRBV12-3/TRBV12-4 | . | TGTGCCAGCAGTTCGCGCATGAATCAGCCCCAGCATTTT | CASSSRMNQPQHF
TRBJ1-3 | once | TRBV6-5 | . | TGTGCCACACTGAGCTCTGGAAACACCATATATTTT | CATLSSGNTIYF
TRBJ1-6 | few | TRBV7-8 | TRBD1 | TGTGCCAGCAGCTTAGGGGGACAGGGCGGTTCACCCCTCCACTTT | CASSLGGQGGSPLHF
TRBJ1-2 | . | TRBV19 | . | TGTGCCAGTAGTAGCCTGGCGGGAAACTATGGCTACACCTTC | CASSSLAGNYGYTF
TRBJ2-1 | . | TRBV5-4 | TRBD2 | TGTGCCAGCAGCTTGGAACTAGCGGGAGCCCATGAGCAGTTCTTC | CASSLELAGAHEQFF
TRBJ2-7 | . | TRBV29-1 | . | TGCAGCGTTAGCTCCGACAGCCTCTACGAGCAGTACTTC | CSVSSDSLYEQYF
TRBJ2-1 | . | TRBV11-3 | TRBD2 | TGTGCCAGCAGCTCTAGCGGGCGGGATGAGCAGTTCTTC | CASSSSGRDEQFF
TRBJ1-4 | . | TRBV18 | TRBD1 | TGTGCCAGCTCACCAGTTGACAGGGAAGGGGAAAAACTGTTTTTT | CASSPVDREGEKLFF
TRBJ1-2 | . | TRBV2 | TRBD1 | TGTGCCAGTAAGACGCGCGGGACAGGGGGCGCCGGCTATGGCTACACCTTC | CASKTRGTGGAGYGYTF
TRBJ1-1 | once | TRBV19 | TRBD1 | TGTGCCAGTAGTATAGACGATCCGGGACAGCGGATGAACACTGAAGCTTTCTTT | CASSIDDPGQRMNTEAFF
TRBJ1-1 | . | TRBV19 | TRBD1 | TGTGCCAGTAGCAGACAGGGACTGAACACTGAAGCTTTCTTT | CASSRQGLNTEAFF
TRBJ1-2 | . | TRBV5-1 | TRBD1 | TGCGCCAGCAGCTCGGGACAGGGAGACTATGGCTACACCTTC | CASSSGQGDYGYTF
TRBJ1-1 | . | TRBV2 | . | TGTGCCAGCAGTTCCCCGCGGGTTACTCGGGTCGCTTTCTTT | CASSSPRVTRVAFF
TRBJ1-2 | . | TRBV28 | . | TGTGCCAGCAGACAACCCGACAGAAACTATGGCTACACCTTC | CASRQPDRNYGYTF
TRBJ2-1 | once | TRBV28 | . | TGTGCCAGCAGCCCCGAGATCCTTGAGCAGTTCTTC | CASSPEILEQFF
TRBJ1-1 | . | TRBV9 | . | TGTGCCAGCAGCTTCGCCGGCGGTGGGGCAGGGGCTTTCTTT | CASSFAGGGAGAFF
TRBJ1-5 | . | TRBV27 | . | TGTGCCAGCAGTCGGTATAGCAATCAGCCCCAGCATTTT | CASSRYSNQPQHF
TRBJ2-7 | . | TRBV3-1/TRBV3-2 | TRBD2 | TGTGCCAGCAGCCAACCGGGGGGATACGAGCAGTACTTC | CASSQPGGYEQYF
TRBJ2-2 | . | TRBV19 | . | TGTGCCAGTAGTATTGGCAGGAACACCGGGGAGCTGTTTTTT | CASSIGRNTGELFF
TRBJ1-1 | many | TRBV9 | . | TGTGCCAGCAGCGTAGAAGGGGTTGGCACTGAAGCTTTCTTT | CASSVEGVGTEAFF
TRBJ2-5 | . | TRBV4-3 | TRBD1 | TGCGCCAGCAGCCATTACAGGGGGACCCAAGAGACCCAGTACTTC | CASSHYRGTQETQYF
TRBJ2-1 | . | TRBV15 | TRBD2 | TGTGCCACCAGCAGAGGACTAGCGGGAGTTGCTCATCATAACAATGAGCAGTTCTTC | CATSRGLAGVAHHNNEQFF
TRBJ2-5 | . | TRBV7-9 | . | TGTGCCAGCAGAACCACAAAAGAGACCCAGTACTTC | CASRTTKETQYF
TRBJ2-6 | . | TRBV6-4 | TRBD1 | TGTGCCAGCAGTGCACTCGGGACAGGAAATCCCTCTGGGGCCAACGTCCTGACTTTC | CASSALGTGNPSGANVLTF
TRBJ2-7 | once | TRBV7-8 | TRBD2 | TGTGCCAGCAGAGACCTACTAGCGGGAGGAAACTCCTACGAGCAGTACTTC | CASRDLLAGGNSYEQYF
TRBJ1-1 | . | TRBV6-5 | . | TGTGCCAGCAGTTTGGGGGTATCAACTGAAGCTTTCTTT | CASSLGVSTEAFF
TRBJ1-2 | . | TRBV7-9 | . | TGTGCCAGCAGCTATAACGCCGGGACAACACTTGTTAACTATGGCTACACCTTC | CASSYNAGTTLVNYGYTF
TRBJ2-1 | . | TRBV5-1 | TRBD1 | TGCGCCAGCAGCCCCGGACAGGGGCCATACAATGAGCAGTTCTTC | CASSPGQGPYNEQFF
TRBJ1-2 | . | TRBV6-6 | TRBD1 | TGTGCCAGCAGTCAAACCGGGACAGGGGAGGACTATGGCTACACCTTC | CASSQTGTGEDYGYTF
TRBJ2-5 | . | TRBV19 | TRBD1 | TGTGCCAGTAGTAAGGACAGGGTTGGTATCCAAGAGACCCAGTACTTC | CASSKDRVGIQETQYF
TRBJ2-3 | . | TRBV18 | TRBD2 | TGTGCCAGCTCACCAGAGGCTAGCGGGGGGACAGATACGCAGTATTTT | CASSPEASGGTDTQYF
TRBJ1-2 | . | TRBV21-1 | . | TGTGCCAGCAGCACCAGCCCTAACCGAAACTATGGCTACACCTTC | CASSTSPNRNYGYTF
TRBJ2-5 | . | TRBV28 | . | TGTGCCAGCAGTTTAGCGGAGGGGTGGGGACAAGAGACCCAGTACTTC | CASSLAEGWGQETQYF
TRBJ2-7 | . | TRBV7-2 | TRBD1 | TGTGCCAGCAGCCGCCGGGACAGAACCTACGAGCAGTACTTC | CASSRRDRTYEQYF
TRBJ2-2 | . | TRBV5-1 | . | TGCGCCAGCAACCAGAACACCGGGGAGCTGTTTTTT | CASNQNTGELFF
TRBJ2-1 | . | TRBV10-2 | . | TGCGCCAGCACCGACCCTTCTAGCGCTGTCGACAATGAGCAGTTCTTC | CASTDPSSAVDNEQFF
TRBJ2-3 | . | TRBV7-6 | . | TGTGCCAGCAGCTTAGGGTCTAGGACTAGCACAGATACGCAGTATTTT | CASSLGSRTSTDTQYF
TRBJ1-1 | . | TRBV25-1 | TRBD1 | TGTGCCAGCAGTGCACAGGGGGCGCTGGGTGAAGCTTTCTTT | CASSAQGALGEAFF
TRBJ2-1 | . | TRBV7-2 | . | TGTGCCAGCAGCTTAGGGGGGGCGGTCTCCTACAATGAGCAGTTCTTC | CASSLGGAVSYNEQFF
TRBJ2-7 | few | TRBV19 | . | TGTGCCAGTAGTATCGGAGTAATGGACTCATACGAGCAGTACTTC | CASSIGVMDSYEQYF
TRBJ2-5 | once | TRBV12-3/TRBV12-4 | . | TGTGCCAGCAGTTTAGGAAACCTTGAGACCCAGTACTTC | CASSLGNLETQYF
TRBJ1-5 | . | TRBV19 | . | TGTGCCAGTAGGGAACAGGGCGGGAGCAATCAGCCCCAGCATTTT | CASREQGGSNQPQHF
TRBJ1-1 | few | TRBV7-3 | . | TGTGCCAGCAGTTTAGACTCTCATGGGGGGACTGAAGCTTTCTTT | CASSLDSHGGTEAFF